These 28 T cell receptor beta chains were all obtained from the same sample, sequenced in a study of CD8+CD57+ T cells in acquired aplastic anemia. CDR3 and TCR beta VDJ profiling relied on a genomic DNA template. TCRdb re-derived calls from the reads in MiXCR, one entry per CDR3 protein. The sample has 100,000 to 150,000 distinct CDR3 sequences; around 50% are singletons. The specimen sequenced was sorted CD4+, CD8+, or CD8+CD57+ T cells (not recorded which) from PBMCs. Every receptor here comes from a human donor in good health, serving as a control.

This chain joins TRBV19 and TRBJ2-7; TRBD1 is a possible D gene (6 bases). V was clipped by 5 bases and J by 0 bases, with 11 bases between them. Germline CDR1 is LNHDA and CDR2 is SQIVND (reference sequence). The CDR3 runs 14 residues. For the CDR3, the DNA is TGTGCCAGTAGTGCGACAGGTGACTCCTACGAGCAGTACTTC. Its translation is CASSATGDSYEQYF.

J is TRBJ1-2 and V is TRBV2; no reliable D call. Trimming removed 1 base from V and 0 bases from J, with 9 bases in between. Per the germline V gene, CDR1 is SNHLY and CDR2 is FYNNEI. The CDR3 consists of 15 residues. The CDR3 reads CASSEEGSPNYGYTF. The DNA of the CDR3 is TGTGCCAGCAGTGAAGAGGGCAGTCCTAACTATGGCTACACCTTC. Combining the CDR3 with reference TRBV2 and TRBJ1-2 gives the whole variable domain EPEVTQTPSHQVTQMGQEVILRCVPISNHLYFYWYRQILGQKVEFLVSFYNNEISEKSEIFDDQFSVERPDGSNFTLKIRSTKLEDSAMYFCASSEEGSPNYGYTFGSGTRLTVV.

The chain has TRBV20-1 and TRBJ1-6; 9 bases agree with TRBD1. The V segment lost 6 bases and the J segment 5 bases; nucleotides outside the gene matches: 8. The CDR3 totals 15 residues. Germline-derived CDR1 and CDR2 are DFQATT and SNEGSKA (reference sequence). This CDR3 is CSALRTGEHNSPLHF. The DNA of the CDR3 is TGCAGTGCACTACGGACAGGGGAGCATAATTCACCCCTCCACTTT.

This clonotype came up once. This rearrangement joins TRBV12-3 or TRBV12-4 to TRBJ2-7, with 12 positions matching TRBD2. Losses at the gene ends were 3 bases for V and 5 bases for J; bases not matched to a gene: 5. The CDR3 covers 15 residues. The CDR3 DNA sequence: TGTGCCAGCAGTTTGACTAGCGGGGGCCGGGACGAGCAGTACTTC. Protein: CASSLTSGGRDEQYF.

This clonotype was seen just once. The CDR3 sequence: CATQGSQETQYF. CDR3 coding DNA: TGTGCCACCCAAGGCTCACAAGAGACCCAGTACTTC. The rearrangement uses TRBV24-1 and TRBJ2-5; D uncertain. Trimming took off 9 bases at V and 2 bases at J, with 9 bases between the two ends. This CDR3 comprises 12 residues. Germline CDR1 is KGHDR and CDR2 is SFDVKD.

CDR3: CASSLVGWLAGSETQYF. The DNA of the CDR3 is TGTGCCAGCAGCTTGGTGGGGTGGCTAGCGGGGTCGGAGACCCAGTACTTC. The J gene is TRBJ2-5, the V gene TRBV5-8; 9 bases fit TRBD2. Germline CDR1 is SGHTS and CDR2 is YDEGEE. With 0 bases clipped from V and 5 bases from J, the junction kept 11 bases outside the gene matches. The CDR3 consists of 17 residues.

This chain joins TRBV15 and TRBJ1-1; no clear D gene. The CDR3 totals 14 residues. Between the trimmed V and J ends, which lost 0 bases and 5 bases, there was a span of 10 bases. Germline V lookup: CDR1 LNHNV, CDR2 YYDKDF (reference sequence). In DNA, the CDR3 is TGTGCCACCAGCAGAGATCTAAGGGTTACTGAAGCTTTCTTT. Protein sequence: CATSRDLRVTEAFF.

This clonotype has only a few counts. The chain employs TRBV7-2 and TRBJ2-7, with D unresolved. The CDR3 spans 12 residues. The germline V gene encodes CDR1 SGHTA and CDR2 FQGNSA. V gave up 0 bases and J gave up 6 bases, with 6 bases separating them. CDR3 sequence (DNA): TGTGCCAGCAGCTTAGCTATGGGCGAGCAGTACTTC. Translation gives CASSLAMGEQYF.

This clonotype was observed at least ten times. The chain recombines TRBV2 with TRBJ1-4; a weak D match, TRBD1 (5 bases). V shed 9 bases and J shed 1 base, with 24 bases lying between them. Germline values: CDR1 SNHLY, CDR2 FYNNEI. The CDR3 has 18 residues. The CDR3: CASSLSGLSTRTNEKLFF. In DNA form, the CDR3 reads TGTGCCAGTTCCCTTTCGGGACTCTCTACGCGAACTAATGAAAAACTGTTTTTT.

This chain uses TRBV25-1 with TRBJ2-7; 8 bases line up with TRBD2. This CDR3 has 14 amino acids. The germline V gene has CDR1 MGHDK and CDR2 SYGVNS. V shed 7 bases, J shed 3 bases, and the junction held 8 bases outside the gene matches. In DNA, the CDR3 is TGTGCCAGCACCGGGGGGGGACATGACTACGAGCAGTACTTC. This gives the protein CASTGGGHDYEQYF.

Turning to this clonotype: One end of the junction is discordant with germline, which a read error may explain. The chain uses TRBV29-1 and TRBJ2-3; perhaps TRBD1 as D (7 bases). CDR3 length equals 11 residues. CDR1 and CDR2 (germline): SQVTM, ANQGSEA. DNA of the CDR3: TGCAGCGCCGTCTATCAGGGGGGCAGGGATTTT. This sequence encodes CSAVYQGGRDF.

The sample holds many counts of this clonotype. CDR3 protein: CSARDPRARAGELFF. The CDR3 DNA is TGCAGTGCTAGAGATCCCAGGGCGAGGGCCGGGGAGCTGTTTTTT. The V call is TRBV20-1, the J call TRBJ2-2; possibly TRBD1 or TRBD2 for D (5 bases each). CDR1 and CDR2 (germline): DFQATT, SNEGSKA (reference sequence). This CDR3 is 15 amino acids long. V was pared by 0 bases and J by 6 bases, with 14 bases between.

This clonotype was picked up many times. DNA for the CDR3: TGTGCCACCAGCGCAGGGTATGGCTACACCTTC. Protein product: CATSAGYGYTF. The chain uses TRBV24-1 and TRBJ1-2, with a possible D match to TRBD1 (5 bases). This CDR3 has 11 residues. The V end lost 7 bases, the J end lost 5 bases, and 7 bases lay between the germline ends. Per the germline V gene, CDR1 is KGHDR and CDR2 is SFDVKD.

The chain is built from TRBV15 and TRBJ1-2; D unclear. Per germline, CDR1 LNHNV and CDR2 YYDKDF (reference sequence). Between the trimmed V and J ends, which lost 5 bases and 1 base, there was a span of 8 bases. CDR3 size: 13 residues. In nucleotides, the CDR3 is TGTGCCACCAGCTCCGGAGATAACTATGGCTACACCTTC. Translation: CATSSGDNYGYTF.

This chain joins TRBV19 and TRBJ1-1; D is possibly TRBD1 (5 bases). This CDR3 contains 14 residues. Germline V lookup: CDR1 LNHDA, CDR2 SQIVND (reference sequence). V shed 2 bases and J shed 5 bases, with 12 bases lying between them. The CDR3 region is CASSIIQRGTEAFF. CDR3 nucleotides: TGTGCCAGTAGTATAATACAGAGGGGTACTGAAGCTTTCTTT.

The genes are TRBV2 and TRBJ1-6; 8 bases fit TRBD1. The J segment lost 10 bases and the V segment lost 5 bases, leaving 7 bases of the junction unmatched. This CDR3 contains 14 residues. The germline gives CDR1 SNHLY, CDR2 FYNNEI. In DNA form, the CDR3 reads TGTGCCAGCAGTTCTACAGGGGGTTACTCACCCCTCCACTTT. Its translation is CASSSTGGYSPLHF.

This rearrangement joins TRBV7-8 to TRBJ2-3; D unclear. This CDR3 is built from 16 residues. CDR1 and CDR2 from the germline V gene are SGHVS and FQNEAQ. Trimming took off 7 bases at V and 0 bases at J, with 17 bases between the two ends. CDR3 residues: CASIQTAAVSTDTQYF. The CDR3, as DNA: TGTGCCAGCATCCAAACGGCAGCCGTTAGCACAGATACGCAGTATTTT.

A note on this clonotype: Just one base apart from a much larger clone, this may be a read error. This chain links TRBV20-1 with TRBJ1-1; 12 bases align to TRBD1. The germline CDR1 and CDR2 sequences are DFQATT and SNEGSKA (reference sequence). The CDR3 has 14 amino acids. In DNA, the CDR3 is TGCGGTGCTCTTACCGGGACAGGGGGCGGGAAAGCTTTCTTT. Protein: CGALTGTGGGKAFF.

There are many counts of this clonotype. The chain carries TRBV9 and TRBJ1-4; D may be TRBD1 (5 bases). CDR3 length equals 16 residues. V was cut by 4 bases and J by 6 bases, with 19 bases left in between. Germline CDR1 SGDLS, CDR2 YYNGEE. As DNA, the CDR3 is TGTGCCAGCAGCCCCCCCCGGGGGGGACGGGATGAAAAACTGTTTTTT. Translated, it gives CASSPPRGGRDEKLFF.

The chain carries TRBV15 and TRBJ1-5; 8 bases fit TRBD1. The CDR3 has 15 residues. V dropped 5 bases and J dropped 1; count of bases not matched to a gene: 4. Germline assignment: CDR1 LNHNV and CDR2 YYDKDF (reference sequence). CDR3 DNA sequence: TGTGCCACCAGCGGCCAGGGGGCCAGCAATCAGCCCCAGCATTTT. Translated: CATSGQGASNQPQHF.

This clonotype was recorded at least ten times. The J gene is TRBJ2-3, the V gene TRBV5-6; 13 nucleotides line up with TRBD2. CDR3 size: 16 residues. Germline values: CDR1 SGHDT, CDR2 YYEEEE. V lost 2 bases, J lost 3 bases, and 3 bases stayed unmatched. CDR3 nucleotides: TGTGCCAGCAGCTTTAGGACTAGCGGGGGTACAGATACGCAGTATTTT. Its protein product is CASSFRTSGGTDTQYF.

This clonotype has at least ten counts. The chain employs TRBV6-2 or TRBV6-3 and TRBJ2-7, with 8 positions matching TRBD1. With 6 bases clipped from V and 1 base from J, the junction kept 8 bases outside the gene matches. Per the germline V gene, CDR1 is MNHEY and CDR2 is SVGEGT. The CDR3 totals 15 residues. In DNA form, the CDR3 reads TGTGCCAGCAGGTCAGGGACAGGCCAATCCTACGAGCAGTACTTC. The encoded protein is CASRSGTGQSYEQYF.

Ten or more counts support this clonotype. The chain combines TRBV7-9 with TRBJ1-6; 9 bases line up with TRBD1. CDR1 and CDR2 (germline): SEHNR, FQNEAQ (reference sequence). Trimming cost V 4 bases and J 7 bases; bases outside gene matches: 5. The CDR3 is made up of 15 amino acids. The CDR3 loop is CASSSRQGENSPLHF. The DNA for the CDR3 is TGTGCCAGCAGCTCCCGACAGGGGGAGAATTCACCCCTCCACTTT.

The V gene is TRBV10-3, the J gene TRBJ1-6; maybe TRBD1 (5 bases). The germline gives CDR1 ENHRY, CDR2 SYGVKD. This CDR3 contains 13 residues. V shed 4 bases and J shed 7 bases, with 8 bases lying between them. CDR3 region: CAISGRVNSPLHF. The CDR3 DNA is TGTGCCATCAGTGGCAGGGTCAATTCACCCCTCCACTTT.

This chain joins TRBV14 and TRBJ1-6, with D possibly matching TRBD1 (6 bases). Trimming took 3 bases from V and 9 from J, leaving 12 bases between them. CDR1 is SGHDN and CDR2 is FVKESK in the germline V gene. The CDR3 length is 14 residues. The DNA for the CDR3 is TGTGCCAGCAGCCAGGCCGGGGGGCTTTCACCCCTCCACTTT. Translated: CASSQAGGLSPLHF.

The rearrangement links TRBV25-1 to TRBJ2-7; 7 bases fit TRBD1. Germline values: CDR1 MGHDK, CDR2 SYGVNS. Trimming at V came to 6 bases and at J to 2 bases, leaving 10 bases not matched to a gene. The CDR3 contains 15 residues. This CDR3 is CASSNETGSPYEQYF. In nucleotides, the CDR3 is TGTGCCAGCAGCAATGAGACAGGGAGTCCCTACGAGCAGTACTTC.

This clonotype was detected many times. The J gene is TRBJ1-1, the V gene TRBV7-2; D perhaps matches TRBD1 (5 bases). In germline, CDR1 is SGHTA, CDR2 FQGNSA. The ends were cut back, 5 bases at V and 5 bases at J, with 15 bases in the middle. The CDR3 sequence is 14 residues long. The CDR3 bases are TGTGCCAGCAGCAAAGGGGTGGGGGTTACTGAAGCTTTCTTT. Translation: CASSKGVGVTEAFF.

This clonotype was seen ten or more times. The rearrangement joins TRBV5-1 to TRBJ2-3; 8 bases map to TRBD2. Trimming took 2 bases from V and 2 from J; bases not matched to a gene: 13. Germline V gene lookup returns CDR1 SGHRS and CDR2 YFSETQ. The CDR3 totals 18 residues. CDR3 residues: CASSFRSVSGVLTDTQYF. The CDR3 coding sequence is TGCGCCAGCAGCTTCCGCAGTGTTAGCGGGGTCCTCACAGATACGCAGTATTTT.